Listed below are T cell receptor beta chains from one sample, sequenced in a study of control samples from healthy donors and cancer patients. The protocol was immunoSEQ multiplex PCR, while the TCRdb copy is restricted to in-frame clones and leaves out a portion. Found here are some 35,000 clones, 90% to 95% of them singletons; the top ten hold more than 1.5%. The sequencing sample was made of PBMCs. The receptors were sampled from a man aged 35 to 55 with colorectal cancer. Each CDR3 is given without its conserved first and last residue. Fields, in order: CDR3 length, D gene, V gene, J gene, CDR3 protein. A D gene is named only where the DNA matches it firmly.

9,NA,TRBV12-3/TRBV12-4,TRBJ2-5,ASSQMDRMY
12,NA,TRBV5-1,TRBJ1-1,ASRKQGWDTEAF
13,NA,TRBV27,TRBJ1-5,ASSYQGKGNQPQH
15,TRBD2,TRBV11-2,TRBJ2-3,ASSPRASGGRTDTQY
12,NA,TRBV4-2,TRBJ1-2,ASSQVDRTYGYT
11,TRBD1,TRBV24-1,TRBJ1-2,ATSDHDRGGYT
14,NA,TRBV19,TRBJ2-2,ASIGAQKANTGELF
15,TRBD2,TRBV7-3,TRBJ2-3,ASSPPGLAGGTDTQY
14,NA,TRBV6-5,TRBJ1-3,ASSYSPGNSGNTIY
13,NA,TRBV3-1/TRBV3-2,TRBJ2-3,ASSQGDLGTDTQY
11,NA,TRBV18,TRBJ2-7,ASSPETFYEQY
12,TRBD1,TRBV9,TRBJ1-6,ASSATGLKSPLH
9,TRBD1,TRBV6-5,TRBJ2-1,ASMGQGEQF
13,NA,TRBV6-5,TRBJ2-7,ASRLNRRGPYEQY
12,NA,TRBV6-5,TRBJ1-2,ASSTSDRWNGYT
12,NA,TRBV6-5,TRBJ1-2,ASVSTLANYGYT
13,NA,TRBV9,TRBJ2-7,ASSVSDSGFYEQY
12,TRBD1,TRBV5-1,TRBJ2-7,ASSVTGGSYEQY
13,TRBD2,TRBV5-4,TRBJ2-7,ASSLTSGGLSEQY
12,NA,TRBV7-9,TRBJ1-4,ASSLGSGNEKLF
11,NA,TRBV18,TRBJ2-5,ASQGQYQETQY
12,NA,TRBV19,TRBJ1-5,ASTNPPSNQPQH
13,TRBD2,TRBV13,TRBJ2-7,ASSLEHGGAGEQY
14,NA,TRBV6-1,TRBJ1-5,ASSAPLTLGNQPQH
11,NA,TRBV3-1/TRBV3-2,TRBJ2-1,ASSRTTYNEQF
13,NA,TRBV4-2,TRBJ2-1,ASSQEQGSYNEQF
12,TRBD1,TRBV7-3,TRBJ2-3,ASSQGDGTDTQY
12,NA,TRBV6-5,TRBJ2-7,ASTTGVGSYEQY
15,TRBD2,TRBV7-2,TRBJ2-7,ASSSPSGAGASYEQY
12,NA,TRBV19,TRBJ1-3,ASSNRPSGNTIY
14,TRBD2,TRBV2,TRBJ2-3,ASRGLAGTSTDTQY
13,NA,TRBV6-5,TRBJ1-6,ASSQRWGKDSPLH
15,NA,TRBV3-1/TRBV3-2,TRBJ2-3,ASSQDPLLSGTDTQY
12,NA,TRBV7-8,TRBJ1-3,ASSMDSTGNTIY
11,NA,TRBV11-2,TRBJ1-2,ASGYNRDRGYT
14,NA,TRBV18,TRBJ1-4,ASSPPGTETNEKLF
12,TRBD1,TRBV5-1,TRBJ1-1,ASSAGTGVTEAF
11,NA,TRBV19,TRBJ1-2,ATHRTGNYGYT
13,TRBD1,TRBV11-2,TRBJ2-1,ASSKTELQGHEQF
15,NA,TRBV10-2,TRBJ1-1,ASSESFGRGKGTEAF
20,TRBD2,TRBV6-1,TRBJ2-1,ASSEAQAAGLAGGRSYNEQF
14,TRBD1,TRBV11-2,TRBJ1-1,ASSSPQGVGGTEAF
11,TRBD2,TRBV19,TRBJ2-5,ASSPSGQETQY
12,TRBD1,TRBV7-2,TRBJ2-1,ASSSWDRYNEQF
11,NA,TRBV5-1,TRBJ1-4,ASSSVRDEKLF
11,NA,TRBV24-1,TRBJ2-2,ATSEAGTGELF
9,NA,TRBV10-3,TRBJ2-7,AIRSFDEQY
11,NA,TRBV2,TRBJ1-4,ASSEAVGAKLF
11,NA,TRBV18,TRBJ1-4,ASCTQLGEKLF
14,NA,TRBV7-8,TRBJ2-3,ASSFLLRGTADTQY
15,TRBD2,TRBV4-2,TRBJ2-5,ASSQLTSGGHKETQY
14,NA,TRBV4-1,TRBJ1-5,ASSLNGAASNQPQH
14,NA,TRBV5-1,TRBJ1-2,ASSPMGPPIVYGYT
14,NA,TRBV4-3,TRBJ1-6,ASSQESGTVNSPLH
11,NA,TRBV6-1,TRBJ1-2,ASSEGGTGGYT